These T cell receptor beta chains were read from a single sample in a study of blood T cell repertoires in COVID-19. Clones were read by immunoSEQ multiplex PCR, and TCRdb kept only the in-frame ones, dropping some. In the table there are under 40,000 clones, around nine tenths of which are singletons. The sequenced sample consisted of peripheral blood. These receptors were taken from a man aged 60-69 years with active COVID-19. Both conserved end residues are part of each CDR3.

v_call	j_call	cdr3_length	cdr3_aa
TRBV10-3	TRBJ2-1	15	CAISADGSSYNEQFF
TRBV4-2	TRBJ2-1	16	CASSQEARGSYNEQFF
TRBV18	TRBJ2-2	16	CASSLQTGSNTGELFF
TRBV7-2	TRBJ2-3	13	CASSDGVTDTQYF
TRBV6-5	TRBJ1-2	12	CASSTGTGGLAF
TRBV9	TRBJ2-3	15	CASSVVAGRTDTQYF
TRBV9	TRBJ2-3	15	CASSVESGGPDTQYF
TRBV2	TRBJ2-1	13	CASRSGSLNEQFF
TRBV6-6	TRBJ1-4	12	CASRQGAEKLFF
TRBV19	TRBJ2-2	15	CASSIGATNTGELFF
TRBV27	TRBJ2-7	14	CASSLGQGGDEQYF
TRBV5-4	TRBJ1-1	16	CASSLGQGALNTEAFF
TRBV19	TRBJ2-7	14	CASKGQSDSYEQYF
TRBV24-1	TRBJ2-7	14	CATPGGEKGYEQYF
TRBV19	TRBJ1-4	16	CASSIEATVINEKLFF
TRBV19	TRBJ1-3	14	CASSFGSSGNTIYF
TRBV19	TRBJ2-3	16	CASSTLAGGLTDTQYF
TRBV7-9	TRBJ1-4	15	CASSPPGSIREKLFF
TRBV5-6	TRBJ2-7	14	CASSSPGLAHEQYF
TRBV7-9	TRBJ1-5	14	CASSHGQPNQPQHF
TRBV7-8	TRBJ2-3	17	CASSLFFETATVNTQYF
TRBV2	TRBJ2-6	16	CASSGQGYSGANVLTF
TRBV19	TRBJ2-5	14	CASSIRGYQETQYF
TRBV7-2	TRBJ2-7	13	CASSLDGNYEQYF
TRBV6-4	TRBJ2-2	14	CASTGTPGTGELFF
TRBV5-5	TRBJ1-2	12	CASSFDRFGYTF